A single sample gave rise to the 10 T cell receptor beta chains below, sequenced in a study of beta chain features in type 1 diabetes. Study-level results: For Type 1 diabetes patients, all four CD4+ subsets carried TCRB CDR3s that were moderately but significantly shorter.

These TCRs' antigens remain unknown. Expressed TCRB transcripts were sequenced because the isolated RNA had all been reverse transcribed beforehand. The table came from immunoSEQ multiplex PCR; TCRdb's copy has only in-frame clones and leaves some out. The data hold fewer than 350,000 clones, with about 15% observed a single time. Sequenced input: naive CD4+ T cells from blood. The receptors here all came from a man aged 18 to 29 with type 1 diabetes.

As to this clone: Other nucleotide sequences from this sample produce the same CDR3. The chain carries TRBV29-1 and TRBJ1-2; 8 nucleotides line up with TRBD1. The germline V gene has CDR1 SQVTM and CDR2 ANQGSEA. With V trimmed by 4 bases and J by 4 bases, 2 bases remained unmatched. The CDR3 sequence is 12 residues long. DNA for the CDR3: TGCAGCGTTGGGGGACAGGCCTATGGCTACACCTTC. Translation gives CSVGGQAYGYTF.

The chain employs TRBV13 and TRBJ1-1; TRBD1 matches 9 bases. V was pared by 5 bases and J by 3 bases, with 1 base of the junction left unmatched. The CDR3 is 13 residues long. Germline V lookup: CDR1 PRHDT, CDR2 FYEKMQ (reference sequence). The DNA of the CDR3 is TGTGCCAGCAGCCGGGACAGGGACACTGAAGCTTTCTTT. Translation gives CASSRDRDTEAFF.

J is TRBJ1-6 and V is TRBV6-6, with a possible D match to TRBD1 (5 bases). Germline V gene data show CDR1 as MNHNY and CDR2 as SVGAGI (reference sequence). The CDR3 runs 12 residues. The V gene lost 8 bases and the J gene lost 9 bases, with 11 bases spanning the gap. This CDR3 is CASQGNGSPLHF. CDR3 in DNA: TGTGCCAGCCAGGGTAATGGTTCACCCCTCCACTTT.

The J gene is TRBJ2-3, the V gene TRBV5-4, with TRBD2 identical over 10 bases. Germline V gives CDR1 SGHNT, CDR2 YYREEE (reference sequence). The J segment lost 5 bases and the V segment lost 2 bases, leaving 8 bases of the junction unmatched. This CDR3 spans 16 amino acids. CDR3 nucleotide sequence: TGTGCCAGCAGCTTAAGTCTAGCGGGAGTAGGAGATACGCAGTATTTT. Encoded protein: CASSLSLAGVGDTQYF.

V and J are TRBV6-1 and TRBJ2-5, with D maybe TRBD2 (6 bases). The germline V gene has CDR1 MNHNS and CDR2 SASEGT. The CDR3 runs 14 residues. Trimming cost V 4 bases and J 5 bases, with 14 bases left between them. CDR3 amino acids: CASSVDPAGETQYF. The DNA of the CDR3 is TGTGCCAGCAGTGTGGACCCGGCGGGGGAGACCCAGTACTTC.

The CDR3 coding sequence is TGTGCCAGCGTTTCGGTGTATCGGGGGAACACTGAAGCTTTCTTT. It translates to CASVSVYRGNTEAFF. V is TRBV28 and J is TRBJ1-1; D unclear. The germline gives CDR1 MDHEN, CDR2 SYDVKM. Trimming stripped 8 bases from V and 1 base from J, with 17 bases between. CDR3 length equals 15 residues.

The CDR3 region has the DNA TGTGCCAGCAGTTTTACAGGGGGAGAGACCCAGTACTTC. It yields the protein CASSFTGGETQYF. V is TRBV7-2 and J is TRBJ2-5; the match to TRBD1 covers 8 bases. CDR3 length: 13 residues. V shed 6 bases, J shed 4 bases, and the junction held 4 bases outside the gene matches. The germline V gene encodes CDR1 SGHTA and CDR2 FQGNSA.

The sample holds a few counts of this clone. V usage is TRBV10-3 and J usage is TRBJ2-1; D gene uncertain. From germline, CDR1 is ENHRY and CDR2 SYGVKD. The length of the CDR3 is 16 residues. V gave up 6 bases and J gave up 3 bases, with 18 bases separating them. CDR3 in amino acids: CAIRGPAFTDYNEQFF. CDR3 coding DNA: TGTGCCATCAGGGGCCCGGCGTTCACGGACTACAATGAGCAGTTCTTC.

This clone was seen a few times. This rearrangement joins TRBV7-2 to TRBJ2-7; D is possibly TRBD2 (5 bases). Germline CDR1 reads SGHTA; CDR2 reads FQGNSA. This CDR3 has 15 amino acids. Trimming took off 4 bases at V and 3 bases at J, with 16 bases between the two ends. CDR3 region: CASSSYGGDLYEQYF. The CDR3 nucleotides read TGTGCCAGCAGCTCTTACGGAGGAGACCTCTACGAGCAGTACTTC. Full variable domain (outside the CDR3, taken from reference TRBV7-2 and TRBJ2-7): GAGVSQSPSNKVTEKGKDVELRCDPISGHTALYWYRQSLGQGLEFLIYFQGNSAPDKSGLPSDRFSAERTGGSVSTLTIQRTQQEDSAVYLCASSSYGGDLYEQYFGPGTRLTVT.

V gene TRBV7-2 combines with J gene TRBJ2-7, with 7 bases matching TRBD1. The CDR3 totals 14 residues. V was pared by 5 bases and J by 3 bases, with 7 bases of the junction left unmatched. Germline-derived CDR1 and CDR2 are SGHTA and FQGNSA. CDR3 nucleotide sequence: TGTGCCAGCAGCACCCGACAGGGAAACTACGAGCAGTACTTC. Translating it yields CASSTRQGNYEQYF.